One sample yielded the 23 T cell receptor beta chains listed below, sequenced in a study of T cell responses to AZD1222 COVID-19 vaccine. Assay: immunoSEQ multiplex PCR; the TCRdb copy retains only in-frame clones and omits some. Here the sample spans under 95,000 clones, 80% to 90% being singletons. This sample comprised peripheral blood, obtained on day 0 of AZD1222 vaccination. The receptors were sampled from an adult in good health.

The V gene is TRBV6-5, the J gene TRBJ1-1; TRBD1 aligns across 8 bases. The CDR3 is 13 amino acids. CDR1 is MNHEY, CDR2 SVGAGI, per germline. V was clipped by 6 bases and J by 7 bases; unmatched bases: 7. The CDR3 is CASSSRGRDEAFF. The CDR3 bases are TGTGCCAGCAGCAGCAGGGGGCGCGATGAAGCTTTCTTT.

This clone was recorded only once. The chain recombines TRBV5-4 with TRBJ1-5; 8 bases fit TRBD1. The V segment lost 4 bases and the J segment 5 bases; nucleotides outside the gene matches: 2. The CDR3 covers 13 residues. Germline assignment: CDR1 SGHNT and CDR2 YYREEE (reference sequence). Written as DNA, the CDR3 is TGTGCCAGCAGCACAGGGGGTCATCAGCCCCAGCATTTT. It translates to CASSTGGHQPQHF. Full variable domain (outside the CDR3, taken from reference TRBV5-4 and TRBJ1-5): ETGVTQSPTHLIKTRGQQVTLRCSSQSGHNTVSWYQQALGQGPQFIFQYYREEENGRGNFPPRFSGLQFPNYSSELNVNALELDDSALYLCASSTGGHQPQHFGDGTRLSIL.

J is TRBJ1-2 and V is TRBV28; the D gene is possibly TRBD1 (5 bases). The CDR3 has 17 residues. In germline, CDR1 is MDHEN, CDR2 SYDVKM. The V end lost 7 bases, the J end lost 0 bases, and 21 bases lay between the germline ends. CDR3 protein: CASILGAGRIPNYGYTF. As DNA, the CDR3 is TGTGCCAGCATCCTAGGGGCGGGGAGGATCCCTAACTATGGCTACACCTTC.

CDR3 region: CASSLFPRGRDTGELFF. CDR3 nucleotides: TGCGCCAGCAGCTTGTTTCCCAGGGGGCGAGACACCGGGGAGCTGTTTTTT. This chain connects TRBV5-1 to TRBJ2-2, with 8 bases identical to TRBD1. Trimming took 1 base from V and 3 from J; bases not matched to a gene: 8. Looked up from germline, CDR1 is SGHRS and CDR2 is YFSETQ. The CDR3 loop spans 17 amino acids. The full variable domain, in which reference TRBV5-1 and TRBJ2-2 provide the parts outside the CDR3, is KAGVTQTPRYLIKTRGQQVTLSCSPISGHRSVSWYQQTPGQGLQFLFEYFSETQRNKGNFPGRFSGRQFSNSRSEMNVSTLELGDSALYLCASSLFPRGRDTGELFFGEGSRLTVL.

The rearrangement uses TRBV21-1 and TRBJ1-5; the tabulated D call, TRBD1, remains unverified against the DNA. TRBV21-1 is labeled a pseudogene. The CDR3 consists of 21 residues. CDR3: CARAEIRGALKGVVSNQPQHF. The DNA of the CDR3 is TGTGCCAGGGCTGAAATCCGGGGAGCCTTGAAGGGGGTTGTAAGCAATCAGCCCCAGCATTTT.

This chain links TRBV19 with TRBJ1-5; tentatively, D is TRBD1 (5 bases). Trimming pared 7 bases from V and 0 bases from J, leaving 16 bases between. Per the germline V gene, CDR1 is LNHDA and CDR2 is SQIVND (reference sequence). The length of the CDR3 is 16 residues. Written as DNA, the CDR3 is TGTGCCAGTATTGGAGGCGGGGCTTATAGCAATCAGCCCCAGCATTTT. Translating gives CASIGGGAYSNQPQHF.

V usage is TRBV5-1 and J usage is TRBJ2-5, with 8 nucleotides matching TRBD2. The CDR3 is made up of 16 amino acids. Trimming took 1 base from V and 1 from J; bases not matched to a gene: 6. Germline loops: CDR1 SGHRS, CDR2 YFSETQ. In DNA, the CDR3 is TGCGCCAGCAGCTTGCAGCCTAGCGGGTCCCAAGAGACCCAGTACTTC. Its protein is CASSLQPSGSQETQYF.

The chain couples TRBV5-1 to TRBJ1-4; 7 bases match TRBD1. The CDR3 is 15 residues long. V was pared by 3 bases and J by 3 bases, with 5 bases of the junction left unmatched. The germline V gene has CDR1 SGHRS and CDR2 YFSETQ. The CDR3 here is CASSSSGTANEKLFF. As DNA, the CDR3 is TGCGCCAGCAGCTCGTCCGGGACAGCTAATGAAAAACTGTTTTTT. Supplemented by reference TRBV5-1 and TRBJ1-4, the full variable domain reads KAGVTQTPRYLIKTRGQQVTLSCSPISGHRSVSWYQQTPGQGLQFLFEYFSETQRNKGNFPGRFSGRQFSNSRSEMNVSTLELGDSALYLCASSSSGTANEKLFFGSGTQLSVL.

The rearrangement joins TRBV14 to TRBJ2-7; no reliable D call. This CDR3 spans 13 amino acids. Germline-derived CDR1 and CDR2 are SGHDN and FVKESK. Trimming removed 4 bases from V and 0 bases from J, with 7 bases in between. The CDR3 spells CASSPSPSYEQYF. For the CDR3, the DNA is TGTGCCAGCAGCCCCTCCCCCTCCTACGAGCAGTACTTC.

The chain carries TRBV7-2 and TRBJ2-3, with 11 nucleotides matching TRBD2. Germline V gene lookup returns CDR1 SGHTA and CDR2 FQGNSA. With V trimmed by 5 bases and J by 5 bases, 15 bases remained unmatched. The CDR3 contains 18 residues. The DNA for the CDR3 is TGTGCCAGCAGCGCAACTAGCGGGAGCCCAAGAAGGGGAGATACGCAGTATTTT. Protein sequence: CASSATSGSPRRGDTQYF.

V usage is TRBV5-1 and J usage is TRBJ1-1, with TRBD1 identical over 7 bases. There are 15 residues in the CDR3. Germline V gives CDR1 SGHRS, CDR2 YFSETQ. V lost 1 base and J lost 4; bases outside the gene matches: 7. CDR3 in DNA: TGCGCCAGCAGCTTGAGACAGGGAGATGGCACTGAAGCTTTCTTT. This encodes CASSLRQGDGTEAFF.

The chain joins TRBV10-3 to TRBJ2-2; 8 bases line up with TRBD1. CDR1 and CDR2 (germline): ENHRY, SYGVKD. The ends lost 5 bases at V and 6 bases at J; junction bases unmatched: 11. This CDR3 contains 16 residues. The CDR3 DNA reads as TGTGCCATCAGTAAAACAGGGGGGCGGTTCGCCGGGGAGCTGTTTTTT. Protein sequence: CAISKTGGRFAGELFF.

The CDR3 loop reads CASSFAGRRSYNEQFF. DNA for the CDR3: TGTGCCAGCAGCTTCGCAGGGCGGAGATCCTACAATGAGCAGTTCTTC. The V call is TRBV7-2, the J call TRBJ2-1, with D possibly matching TRBD1 (5 bases). In germline, CDR1 is SGHTA, CDR2 FQGNSA. The V end lost 3 bases, the J end lost 1 base, and 13 bases lay between the germline ends. CDR3 length: 16 amino acids.

The genes are TRBV19 and TRBJ2-7; the match to TRBD1 covers 9 bases. From germline, CDR1 is LNHDA and CDR2 SQIVND (reference sequence). The V and J ends lost 10 bases and 3 bases, in that order; junction bases with no gene match: 10. The CDR3 is 14 residues long. In DNA form, the CDR3 reads TGTGCCACGCAAACTCGACAGGGGGGCTACGAGCAGTACTTC. Protein: CATQTRQGGYEQYF.

In regard to this clone: One end of the junction is discordant with germline, which a read error may explain. The chain carries TRBV7-9 and TRBJ2-3, with 7 bases fitting TRBD2. This CDR3 contains 13 residues. CDR1 SEHNR and CDR2 FQNEAQ come from the germline V gene (reference sequence). For the CDR3, the DNA is TGTGCCAGAAGCTTGGGGGGGACAGATACGCAGTATTTT. Its protein is CARSLGGTDTQYF.

V usage is TRBV7-2 and J usage is TRBJ2-3; weak D call: TRBD1 (6 bases). Trimming left V 1 base short and J 4 bases short, with 18 bases between. This CDR3 contains 17 residues. Germline assignment: CDR1 SGHTA and CDR2 FQGNSA. CDR3 residues: CASSLVSGTTGSDTQYF. CDR3 DNA sequence: TGTGCCAGCAGCTTAGTCTCTGGGACAACAGGGTCAGATACGCAGTATTTT.

This clone has only a few counts. V is TRBV4-1 and J is TRBJ2-3; TRBD2 matches 12 bases. Germline V gene sequence: CDR1 MGHRA, CDR2 YSYEKL. This CDR3 region has 17 residues. Trimming removed 4 bases from V and 0 bases from J; junction bases left unmatched: 5. The CDR3: CASSPWTSGASTDTQYF. For the CDR3, the DNA is TGCGCCAGCAGCCCCTGGACTAGCGGGGCCAGCACAGATACGCAGTATTTT.

The chain links TRBV3-1 (or the pseudogene TRBV3-2) to TRBJ2-1; 9 bases line up with TRBD2. Losses at the gene ends were 1 base for V and 7 bases for J; bases not matched to a gene: 11. Germline CDR1 and CDR2: LGHDT and YNNKEL (reference sequence). CDR3 length: 17 residues. In DNA form, the CDR3 reads TGTGCCAGCAGCCAAGGCGGCCGCGGGAGGGCCGGGAATGAGCAGTTCTTC. This codes for CASSQGGRGRAGNEQFF.

The chain has TRBV28 and TRBJ1-5; tentatively, D is TRBD1 (5 bases). Trimming took 5 bases from V and 7 from J, leaving 18 bases between them. The germline V gene encodes CDR1 MDHEN and CDR2 SYDVKM. The CDR3 totals 15 residues. The CDR3 DNA sequence: TGTGCCAGCAGTCTGCGGGACGCAACGGGGCAGCCCCAGCATTTT. This sequence encodes CASSLRDATGQPQHF.

The V and J genes are TRBV5-1 and TRBJ1-1, with a tentative D call TRBD1 (5 bases). Germline CDR1 and CDR2: SGHRS and YFSETQ. V lost 1 base, J lost 4 bases, and 20 bases lay in between. The CDR3 is 17 amino acids. DNA of the CDR3: TGCGCCAGCAGCTTGTCGGGAGGACTCTTCGGGGCCACTGAAGCTTTCTTT. Translating gives CASSLSGGLFGATEAFF. The full variable domain, with the rest looked up from reference TRBV5-1 and TRBJ1-1, is KAGVTQTPRYLIKTRGQQVTLSCSPISGHRSVSWYQQTPGQGLQFLFEYFSETQRNKGNFPGRFSGRQFSNSRSEMNVSTLELGDSALYLCASSLSGGLFGATEAFFGQGTRLTVV.

This chain joins TRBV30 and TRBJ1-6, with 8 positions matching TRBD1. The V segment lost 4 bases and the J segment 0 bases; nucleotides outside the gene matches: 2. The V gene's germline CDR1 is GTSNPN and CDR2 SVGIG (reference sequence). The CDR3 sequence is 15 residues long. The CDR3 spells CAWITGGSYNSPLHF. CDR3 in DNA: TGTGCCTGGATTACAGGGGGCTCCTATAATTCACCCCTCCACTTT.

This rearrangement joins TRBV12-3 or TRBV12-4 to TRBJ2-5, with D possibly being TRBD2 (5 bases). The V end lost 5 bases, the J end lost 5 bases, and 12 bases lay between the germline ends. The CDR3 is made up of 13 amino acids. In DNA, the CDR3 is TGTGCCAGCAGTCCGGGGTTTGAGGAGACCCAGTACTTC. Its translation: CASSPGFEETQYF.

The chain combines TRBV7-9 with TRBJ2-2, with TRBD2 matching over 7 bases. V dropped 5 bases and J dropped 2; count of bases not matched to a gene: 5. Looked up from germline, CDR1 is SEHNR and CDR2 is FQNEAQ (reference sequence). The CDR3 is made up of 15 amino acids. The CDR3, as DNA: TGTGCCAGCAGCCGGGACTACCTCAACACCGGGGAGCTGTTTTTT. It codes for CASSRDYLNTGELFF.